The TCR beta chain under discussion was sequenced for a study of tumor-infiltrating lymphocytes in localized non-small cell lung cancer (dated by TCRdb to about 2021). With respect to the entire study: Patients whose samples were collected after neoadjuvant chemotherapy, as well as both smokers and never-smokers and several histologies, were included in the cohort. The overall ICON cohort comprised over 140 surgical patients with localized non-small cell lung cancer whose tumors were resected. Each patient contributed resected tumor tissue and uninvolved lung tissue from the same patient, described as non-adjacent to the tumor. Alongside flow cytometry, multiplex immunofluorescence, RNA-seq, exome sequencing and proteomics, TCR sequencing was applied to the same patients as one of several integrated assays. A total of more than 50 patients were part of the paired comparison of immunoSEQ T-cell fraction between tumor and uninvolved lung.

TCR sequencing with the immunoSEQ assay provided the T-cell fraction in tumor and uninvolved lung tissue. Per the source publication's procedure: In the survival analysis, patients were divided into a high T-cell fraction group (upper tertile) and a low T-cell fraction group (lower two tertiles), and the two groups were compared using a log-rank test. A signed-rank test was used to check for differences in T-cell fraction between paired tumor and uninvolved lung. Here the immuneACCESS table is served through TCRdb, limited to in-frame sequences with V and J called. Missing clones are a known gap in these copies; in checked studies unresolved V genes cover under half, and the rest lacks a known reason. V and J calls and clone size are as listed in that table; D and trimming were resolved from the DNA. The sample table holds around 10,000 clones, of which 60% were seen once. Approximately 10% of the sample is held by the ten biggest clonotypes.

Patient enrollment in ICON started in the first half of 2016, and the final patient was enrolled in 2018. Fresh tumor and matched uninvolved tissue for in-depth immune analyses, including TCR sequencing, were collected from a subcohort of around 73 patients. TCR sequencing was performed on DNA isolated from bulk tissue, without cell sorting. CDR1 is given as MNHEY and CDR2 as SVGAGI, both from the germline V gene. V was cut back by 6 bases and J by 1 base, leaving a gap of 9 bases between them. Reading from cysteine to phenylalanine, the CDR3 counts 13 amino acids. Only CDR3 DNA is held: 39 bases, read in frame from base 1. General conclusions and limits of the study: Since assay coverage differed from patient to patient depending on how much tissue was available, TCR sequencing was done for only a subset of the cohort. TCR-derived T-cell fraction did not differ between the flow cytometry-defined immunotypes IM1 (good prognosis) and IM2 (poor prognosis). Because different assays used different pieces of the same tissue, intratumor heterogeneity could not be separated from technical variation. Consistent with immunofluorescence CD3 counts, TCRbeta sequencing supported greater T cell infiltration in tumors than in uninvolved lung tissue.

With respect to this clone: It lacks a known antigen. No base quality information exists; no much larger clone differs at one position.

The rearranged chain carries TRBV6-5 and TRBJ1-1; the D gene cannot be named for sure. The TCR sequence derives from a human donor with non-small cell lung cancer. Sequencing input: uninvolved lung tissue not adjacent to the tumor. The CDR3 is CASSNGGNTEAFF. The nucleotide sequence reads TGTGCCAGCAGCAACGGAGGGAACACTGAAGCTTTCTTT.